Following are 24 T cell receptor beta chains from one sample sequenced in a study of shared clonotypes between healthy human individuals. TCRdb's copy holds only in-frame clones and misses some; the assay was immunoSEQ multiplex PCR. Of some 530,000 clones listed, roughly 80% are singletons. The sequenced sample consisted of PBMCs. These receptors came from a woman in her thirties or forties in good health. Some clones in this sample may be carry-over from other donors' samples.

The rearrangement joins TRBV19 to TRBJ2-7; D unresolved. The germline CDR1 and CDR2 sequences are LNHDA and SQIVND (reference sequence). The CDR3 is made up of 12 amino acids. Trimming shortened V by 6 bases and J by 3 bases, and 9 bases separated the two germline ends. In nucleotides, the CDR3 is TGTGCCAGTAGCCCCTCAGACTACGAGCAGTACTTC. Amino acids: CASSPSDYEQYF.

This chain joins TRBV5-1 and TRBJ2-7; 7 positions match TRBD2. Germline loops: CDR1 SGHRS, CDR2 YFSETQ. J gave up 5 bases and V 0 bases, and 8 bases lay outside the gene matches. The CDR3 contains 15 residues. The CDR3 sequence is CASSLEGLNWHEQYF. Written as DNA, the CDR3 is TGCGCCAGCAGCTTGGAGGGACTAAACTGGCACGAGCAGTACTTC.

Turning to this clone: It differs at one base from a far larger clone, so likely a read error. The V call is TRBV7-6, the J call TRBJ2-1, with D possibly matching TRBD2 (6 bases). The CDR3 runs 13 residues. CDR1 is SGHVS, CDR2 FNYEAQ, per germline. Trimming removed 2 bases at V and 8 bases at J, with 10 bases between. The CDR3 region is CASSLTGSYEQFF. CDR3 coding DNA: TGTGCCAGCAGCTTAACCGGGAGCTATGAGCAGTTCTTC.

This chain joins TRBV19 and TRBJ2-2; 7 bases fit TRBD2. Germline V CDR1 and CDR2: LNHDA, SQIVND (reference sequence). The CDR3 is made up of 18 amino acids. With 0 bases clipped from V and 0 bases from J, the junction kept 7 bases outside the gene matches. CDR3 amino acids: CASSIDSLAETNTGELFF. CDR3 nucleotide sequence: TGTGCCAGTAGTATAGATAGCCTAGCGGAGACGAACACCGGGGAGCTGTTTTTT.

Regarding this clone: Other DNA sequences from this sample encode an identical CDR3 as well. The genes are TRBV9 and TRBJ1-4; D unclear. The CDR3 consists of 12 residues. Trimming pared 1 base from V and 7 bases from J, leaving 5 bases between. The germline CDR1 and CDR2 sequences are SGDLS and YYNGEE. The CDR3 DNA reads as TGTGCCAGCAGCGTACAAGGTGAAAAACTGTTTTTT. Protein product: CASSVQGEKLFF.

This clone was counted a single time. The CDR3: CASSHPLRGSYNEQFF. As DNA, the CDR3 is TGTGCCAGCAGCCACCCCCTCCGAGGCTCCTACAATGAGCAGTTCTTC. V usage is TRBV4-2 and J usage is TRBJ2-1; D unclear. The CDR3 spans 16 residues. The germline CDR1 and CDR2 sequences are LGHNA and YNFKEQ. V was clipped by 3 bases and J by 0 bases, with 12 bases between them.

This chain joins TRBV6-5 and TRBJ2-2, with D uncertain. The CDR3 totals 15 residues. V was shortened by 2 bases and J by 2 bases, with 9 bases between the two germline ends. Germline CDR1 and CDR2: MNHEY and SVGAGI. This chain's CDR3 is CASSYVLVNTGELFF. The CDR3 coding sequence is TGTGCCAGCAGTTACGTGCTAGTTAACACCGGGGAGCTGTTTTTT.

The rearrangement links TRBV7-9 to TRBJ1-5; D is unresolved. There are 15 residues in the CDR3. Trimming took 1 base from V and 1 from J, leaving 8 bases between them. Germline V gives CDR1 SEHNR, CDR2 FQNEAQ (reference sequence). The CDR3 region is CASSLGTASNQPQHF. In nucleotides, the CDR3 is TGTGCCAGCAGCTTAGGGACGGCCAGCAATCAGCCCCAGCATTTT.

Concerning this clone itself: This CDR3 is also generated by other DNA sequences in the sample. The chain carries TRBV25-1 and TRBJ1-1; the D gene is possibly TRBD1 (6 bases). The V end lost 1 base, the J end lost 4 bases, and 13 bases lay between the germline ends. The CDR3 is 15 residues long. Germline V gene sequence: CDR1 MGHDK, CDR2 SYGVNS. CDR3 coding DNA: TGTGCCAGCAGTGAATGGGGCAGGGGCAGCACTGAAGCTTTCTTT. This encodes CASSEWGRGSTEAFF.

The chain links TRBV25-1 to TRBJ2-5; 10 bases fit TRBD1. The end of the DNA aligns better with TRBJ2-7, so the J call may be wrong. Germline assignment: CDR1 MGHDK and CDR2 SYGVNS. The CDR3 sequence is 16 residues long. The CDR3 loop is CASSDSDRGRSGEQYF. The DNA of the CDR3 is TGTGCCAGCAGTGACTCAGACAGGGGGCGGTCGGGCGAGCAGTACTTC.

Points on this clone: A far more abundant clone sits one base away, making this likely a read error. V is TRBV4-3 and J is TRBJ2-5; 7 positions agree with TRBD1. After removal of 3 bases from V and 1 base from J, the junction contained 2 bases not matched to a gene. The CDR3 covers 14 residues. CDR1 is LGHNA, CDR2 YSLEER, per germline. The CDR3 reads CASSQGQIQETQYF. CDR3 nucleotides: TGCGCCAGCAGCCAGGGACAGATCCAAGAGACCCAGTACTTC.

CDR3 residues: CASSPGLAAGDNEQFF. The CDR3 nucleotides are TGTGCCAGCAGCCCGGGACTAGCGGCGGGGGACAATGAGCAGTTCTTC. This rearrangement joins TRBV5-6 to TRBJ2-1; the match to TRBD2 covers 11 bases. The CDR3 is 16 residues long. CDR1 and CDR2 from the germline V gene are SGHDT and YYEEEE. J was trimmed by 5 bases and V by 4 bases; bases with no gene match: 8.

There are a few counts of this clone. This chain joins TRBV5-1 and TRBJ2-1; D gene uncertain. This CDR3 is built from 15 residues. The V gene lost 0 bases and the J gene lost 0 bases, with 7 bases spanning the gap. The V gene's germline CDR1 is SGHRS and CDR2 YFSETQ. The DNA of the CDR3 is TGCGCCAGCAGCTTGGGGGTAGGCTCCTACAATGAGCAGTTCTTC. It encodes CASSLGVGSYNEQFF.

This rearrangement joins TRBV6-5 to TRBJ2-7; TRBD2 might be the D (5 bases). Germline CDR1 MNHEY, CDR2 SVGAGI. Trimming shortened V by 3 bases and J by 7 bases, and 16 bases separated the two germline ends. This CDR3 has 14 amino acids. The chain's CDR3 is CASSYPGPPGEQYF. The CDR3 nucleotides read TGTGCCAGCAGTTATCCCGGACCACCGGGGGAGCAGTACTTC.

The chain employs TRBV19 and TRBJ1-5, with TRBD1 matching over 7 bases. V was clipped by 0 bases and J by 5 bases; unmatched bases: 4. This CDR3 region has 15 residues. The germline V gene has CDR1 LNHDA and CDR2 SQIVND (reference sequence). The CDR3 spells CASSIDRQGYQPQHF. DNA for the CDR3: TGTGCCAGTAGTATAGACAGACAGGGTTATCAGCCCCAGCATTTT.

This chain uses TRBV6-5 with TRBJ1-3, with unresolved D. The CDR3 covers 15 residues. The germline V gene has CDR1 MNHEY and CDR2 SVGAGI. Trimming removed 2 bases at V and 0 bases at J, with 8 bases between. The CDR3, as DNA: TGTGCCAGCAGTTACGGACGACACTCTGGAAACACCATATATTTT. Residues: CASSYGRHSGNTIYF.

The chain uses TRBV18 and TRBJ2-2, with TRBD1 identical over 8 bases. The CDR3 totals 15 residues. Looked up from germline, CDR1 is KGHSH and CDR2 is LQKENI. V lost 2 bases to trimming and J lost 1 base; unmatched junction nucleotides: 0. CDR3 in DNA: TGTGCCAGCTCACCAGGGACAGGGAACACCGGGGAGCTGTTTTTT. Its translation is CASSPGTGNTGELFF.

V usage is TRBV5-1 and J usage is TRBJ2-3; D might be TRBD2 (5 bases). Germline assignment: CDR1 SGHRS and CDR2 YFSETQ. CDR3 length: 15 residues. The V gene lost 0 bases and the J gene lost 1 base, with 9 bases spanning the gap. CDR3 sequence: CASSLAPAGTDTQYF. The CDR3 region has the DNA TGCGCCAGCAGCTTGGCCCCAGCGGGCACAGATACGCAGTATTTT.

The rearrangement joins TRBV5-4 to TRBJ2-7, with 9 bases identical to TRBD1. The length of the CDR3 is 13 residues. Germline V gives CDR1 SGHNT, CDR2 YYREEE (reference sequence). After removal of 0 bases from V and 6 bases from J, the junction contained 1 base not matched to a gene. CDR3 sequence: CASSLGDRAEQYF. The CDR3 coding sequence is TGTGCCAGCAGCTTGGGGGACAGGGCCGAGCAGTACTTC.

The rearrangement uses TRBV6-6 and TRBJ1-1; 7 nucleotides match TRBD1. The CDR3 runs 13 residues. Germline V lookup: CDR1 MNHNY, CDR2 SVGAGI (reference sequence). With 2 bases clipped from V and 10 bases from J, the junction kept 7 bases outside the gene matches. CDR3 protein: CASSYQGGEGAFF. Written as DNA, the CDR3 is TGTGCCAGCAGTTACCAGGGGGGGGAAGGAGCTTTCTTT.

V is TRBV7-8 and J is TRBJ2-1; D possibly corresponds to TRBD2 (5 bases). Trimming removed 6 bases at V and 10 bases at J, with 10 bases between. Germline CDR1 reads SGHVS; CDR2 reads FQNEAQ. CDR3 length: 11 amino acids. CDR3 DNA: TGTGCCAGCAGTCTAGCAAGCGAGCAGTTCTTC. Its translation: CASSLASEQFF.

With regard to this clone: This probably arose from a read error, given a far larger clone one base away. The rearrangement uses TRBV27 and TRBJ2-3, with 8 bases that match TRBD2. Germline loops: CDR1 MNHEY, CDR2 SMNVEV (reference sequence). CDR3 length: 16 amino acids. The CDR3 region has the DNA TGTGCCGGCAGTTTCCTAACTAGCGGTGACACAGATACGCAGTATTTT. Its protein product is CAGSFLTSGDTDTQYF.

V is TRBV28 and J is TRBJ1-1; D remains unclear. Germline V gene lookup returns CDR1 MDHEN and CDR2 SYDVKM. This CDR3 is built from 17 residues. Deletions cut 2 bases from V and 0 bases from J, with 16 bases between. Written as DNA, the CDR3 is TGTGCCAGCAGTTTAATGGGCAGATTATTATTGAACACTGAAGCTTTCTTT. Protein sequence: CASSLMGRLLLNTEAFF. Full variable domain (rest looked up from reference TRBV28 and TRBJ1-1): DVKVTQSSRYLVKRTGEKVFLECVQDMDHENMFWYRQDPGLGLRLIYFSYDVKMKEKGDIPEGYSVSREKKERFSLILESASTNQTSMYLCASSLMGRLLLNTEAFFGQGTRLTVV.

The chain employs TRBV28 and TRBJ2-5, with 7 bases aligning to TRBD1. The CDR3 contains 16 residues. Germline CDR1 is MDHEN and CDR2 is SYDVKM. Trimming removed 4 bases from V and 5 bases from J; junction bases left unmatched: 13. The CDR3 protein is CASSSTLQGVSETQYF. The CDR3 DNA reads as TGTGCCAGCAGTTCCACGCTCCAGGGGGTTTCGGAGACCCAGTACTTC.